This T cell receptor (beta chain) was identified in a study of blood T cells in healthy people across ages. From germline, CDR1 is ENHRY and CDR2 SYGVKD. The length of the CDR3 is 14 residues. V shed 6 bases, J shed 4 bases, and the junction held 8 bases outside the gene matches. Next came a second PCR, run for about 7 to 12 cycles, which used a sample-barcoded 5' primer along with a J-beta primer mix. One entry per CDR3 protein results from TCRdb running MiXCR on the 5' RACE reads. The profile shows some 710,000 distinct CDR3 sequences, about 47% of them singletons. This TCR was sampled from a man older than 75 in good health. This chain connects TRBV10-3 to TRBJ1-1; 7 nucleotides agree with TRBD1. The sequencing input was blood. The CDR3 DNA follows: TGTGCCATCAGCTCTTTACCAGGGGGCACTGAAGCTTTCTTT. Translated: CAISSLPGGTEAFF.